These T cell receptor beta chains were read from a single sample in a study of blood T cells in healthy people across ages. MiXCR was run by TCRdb on the 5' RACE reads, yielding one entry per CDR3 protein. The sample lists approximately 1,700,000 distinct CDR3 sequences; approximately 40% were seen once. What was sequenced was blood. These receptors were collected from a human donor in good health. The CDR3 runs from the conserved cysteine through the conserved F or W. D genes are given only for firm matches. A row's size may be missing; if present it is once, few, many or a size class.

V,D,J,size,DNA,CDR3
TRBV10-3,-,TRBJ2-3,-,TGTGCCATCAGCTGGGACGGCAGGAGTGGCACAGATACGCAGTATTTT,CAISWDGRSGTDTQYF
TRBV4-3,-,TRBJ1-2,-,TGCGCCAGCAGCCAATTACGTCGGATCCACTATGGCTACACCTTC,CASSQLRRIHYGYTF
TRBV7-8,-,TRBJ1-5,-,TGTGCCAGCAGCTTAGGGGCAGGGGTAGATCAGCCCCAGCATTTT,CASSLGAGVDQPQHF
TRBV12-3/TRBV12-4,-,TRBJ1-1,once,TGTGCCAGCAGCTCTTTTCGGGACCCTCCTGACACTGAAGCTTTCTTT,CASSSFRDPPDTEAFF
TRBV4-1,-,TRBJ1-6,-,TGCGCCAGCAGTCCGGGAATGTATAATTCACCCCTCCACTTT,CASSPGMYNSPLHF
TRBV4-1,-,TRBJ2-3,-,TGCGCCAGCAGCCAAGGTTTACAGGGGGGGACAGATACGCAGTATTTT,CASSQGLQGGTDTQYF
TRBV7-9,-,TRBJ2-2,-,TGTGCCAGCAGCTTAACCTGGGACGGAGGCACCGGGGAGCTGTTTTTT,CASSLTWDGGTGELFF
TRBV24-1,-,TRBJ1-2,few,TGTGCCACCAGTGATACAGGGCTGTATGGCTACACCTTC,CATSDTGLYGYTF
TRBV15,TRBD1,TRBJ2-1,-,TGTGCCACCAGCACCCCGGACAGGGGGCACAATGAGCAGTTCTTC,CATSTPDRGHNEQFF
TRBV7-2,-,TRBJ1-6,-,TGTGCCAGCAGCCCTTCCCCGGGTAATTCACCCCTCCACTTT,CASSPSPGNSPLHF
TRBV7-2,-,TRBJ2-5,many,TGTGCCAGCAGCCCAGACGGGTTGGCCCAAGAGACCCAGTACTTC,CASSPDGLAQETQYF
TRBV2,TRBD1,TRBJ1-2,-,TGTGCCAGCAGGACGCCACAGGGGTTCGGCTATGGCTACACCTTC,CASRTPQGFGYGYTF
TRBV7-2,-,TRBJ2-2,-,TGCGCCAGCAGCTTGGTTGGGTCGAACACCGGGGAGCTGTTTTTT,CASSLVGSNTGELFF
TRBV7-9,-,TRBJ1-4,-,TGTGCCAGCAGCCAGAAGAACAGGGATCTGGAAGAAAAACTGTTTTTT,CASSQKNRDLEEKLFF
TRBV7-9,TRBD1,TRBJ1-5,-,TGTGCCAGCAGCCGGGACAGCTATAATCAGCCCCAGCATTTT,CASSRDSYNQPQHF
TRBV27,-,TRBJ2-7,many,TGTGCCAGCAGTTTTGGCCATACCTACGAGCAGTACTTC,CASSFGHTYEQYF
TRBV5-1,TRBD1,TRBJ2-7,-,TGCGCCAGCAGCCCTCCGGGACAGGGTCCCTACGAGCAGTACTTC,CASSPPGQGPYEQYF
TRBV12-3/TRBV12-4,TRBD1,TRBJ1-1,few,TGTGCCAGCGCCCGACAGGGGGGCACTGAAGCTTTCTTT,CASARQGGTEAFF
TRBV7-3,TRBD1,TRBJ1-2,-,TGTGCCAGCAGCTTCGATACAGGGGGCCGATATGGCTACACCTTC,CASSFDTGGRYGYTF
TRBV7-9,TRBD1,TRBJ1-4,few,TGTGCCAGCAGCCGCCGGGACAGAGATGCGACTAATGAAAAACTGTTTTTT,CASSRRDRDATNEKLFF
TRBV29-1,-,TRBJ2-3,-,TGCAGCGGGGGGCTCCTCACAGATACGCAGTATTTT,CSGGLLTDTQYF
TRBV24-1,-,TRBJ2-1,few,TGTGCCACCACCGGGACCTACCCGAACAATGAGCAGTTCTTC,CATTGTYPNNEQFF
TRBV11-2,-,TRBJ2-2,-,TGTGCCAGCAGCGCAGGGAACGGGGAGCTGTTTTTT,CASSAGNGELFF
TRBV6-5,-,TRBJ2-5,-,TGTGCCAGCAGGTACTCCGGGACTTTGGGTGAGCAGTACTTC,CASRYSGTLGEQYF
TRBV15,TRBD2,TRBJ2-1,-,TGTGCCACCAGCAGAGGTTGGGAGGGTGAGCAGTTCTTC,CATSRGWEGEQFF
TRBV28,-,TRBJ2-1,-,TGTGCCAGCAGCTCCACGGGGGACTCGAAGGAAGACAATGAGCAGTTCTTC,CASSSTGDSKEDNEQFF
TRBV4-3,-,TRBJ1-1,once,TGCGCCAGCAGCCAAGATAGGTCAGGAGGCACTGAAGCTTTCTTT,CASSQDRSGGTEAFF
TRBV20-1,-,TRBJ2-1,-,TGCAGTGCGGTACGCAGAGAGTACAATGAACAGTTCTTC,CSAVRREYNEQFF
TRBV3-1,-,TRBJ1-1,once,TGTGCCAGCAGCCACCCAGCCGGGCCCACTGAAGCTTTCTTT,CASSHPAGPTEAFF
TRBV7-2,-,TRBJ2-3,few,TGTGCCAGCAGCTTAGCGGGACCGGGGGATACGCAGTATTTT,CASSLAGPGDTQYF
TRBV18,TRBD2,TRBJ2-1,-,TGTACCAGCTCACCAGTACTAGCGGGGGACAATGAGCAGTTCTTC,CTSSPVLAGDNEQFF
TRBV7-8,-,TRBJ1-1,-,TGTGCCAGCAGCTTAGCGGTGAGGGCTCCTATGAACACTGAAGCTTTCTTT,CASSLAVRAPMNTEAFF
TRBV7-2,TRBD2,TRBJ2-5,few,TGTGCCAGCAGCTGGGCACTAGCGGGGGGGCCGTTTGGTGAGACCCAGTACTTC,CASSWALAGGPFGETQYF
TRBV7-2,-,TRBJ2-3,many,TGTGCCAGCAGCTTAGTAAGCTACACAGATACGCAGTATTTT,CASSLVSYTDTQYF
TRBV11-2,TRBD2,TRBJ2-5,-,TGTGCCAGCAGGCCTACTAGCGGGGGGCCGCAAGAGACCCAGTACTTC,CASRPTSGGPQETQYF
TRBV7-2,TRBD1,TRBJ2-5,-,TGTGCCAGCAGGACTCGACAGGGCGCAGAGACCCAGTACTTC,CASRTRQGAETQYF
TRBV6-5,TRBD2,TRBJ2-5,-,TGTGCCAGCAGTTCCGGGACTAGCGGGTACGAGACCCAGTACTTC,CASSSGTSGYETQYF
TRBV6-5,-,TRBJ2-3,few,TGTGCCAGCAGTTCTCAGGCTACTAGCACAGATACGCAGTATTTT,CASSSQATSTDTQYF
TRBV28,-,TRBJ2-7,-,TGTGCCGGCAGTATCGGTATAAGGGTCTACGAGCAGTACTTC,CAGSIGIRVYEQYF
TRBV7-2,-,TRBJ2-1,few,TGTGCCAGCAGCTTAGGACGGAGTACAGGTGAGCAGTTCTTC,CASSLGRSTGEQFF
TRBV7-3,-,TRBJ2-7,-,TGTGCCAGCAGCCACGGACAGAACTACGAGCAGTACTTC,CASSHGQNYEQYF
TRBV28,TRBD1,TRBJ1-1,few,TGTGCCAGCAGGTCAGCAGGGGGTAGCACTGAAGCTTTCTTT,CASRSAGGSTEAFF
TRBV5-1,TRBD2,TRBJ2-1,few,TGCGCCAGCAGCTTGGAATCGGCTAGCGGGGGGACTAGCTCCTACAATGAGCAGTTCTTC,CASSLESASGGTSSYNEQFF
TRBV7-2,TRBD1,TRBJ1-1,few,TGTGCCAGCAGCTTAGCGCGGACAGGGGATAGAGCTTTCTTT,CASSLARTGDRAFF
TRBV20-1,TRBD2,TRBJ2-3,-,TGCAGTGCGCATAGCGGGGGCCGAGATACGCAGTATTTT,CSAHSGGRDTQYF
TRBV4-3,TRBD1,TRBJ1-4,-,TGCGCCAGCAGCCAAGGTACAGGGGGCGGCGGAAAACTGTTTTTT,CASSQGTGGGGKLFF
TRBV20-1,TRBD2,TRBJ2-5,-,TGCAGTGCTACGCGGGGGGGCCTCCAAGAGACCCAGTACTTC,CSATRGGLQETQYF
TRBV10-3,-,TRBJ1-1,-,TGTGCCATCAGTGAGCAGGGATACACTGAAGCTTTCTTT,CAISEQGYTEAFF
TRBV24-1,-,TRBJ1-2,few,TGTGCCACCAGTGATCCGTCCAGGGCTGGCTACACCTTC,CATSDPSRAGYTF